The 14 T cell receptor beta chains presented below share a single source sample, sequenced in a study of technical replicates of blood from a few donors. Only in-frame clones appear in the TCRdb table, and some are missing; sequencing was by immunoSEQ multiplex PCR. The sample records some 49,000 clones, more than 85% being singletons. Sequencing was done on a sample of PBMCs. These receptors came from a human donor in good health. Some clones in this sample may be carry-over from other donors' samples.

This rearrangement joins TRBV4-1 to TRBJ2-7; D unclear. Germline loops: CDR1 MGHRA, CDR2 YSYEKL. Trimming took off 7 bases at V and 7 bases at J, with 14 bases between the two ends. The CDR3 runs 12 residues. The DNA for the CDR3 is TGCGCCAGCAACTTCGACGGCGGTGAGCAGTACTTC. Encoded protein: CASNFDGGEQYF.

Only a few counts were recorded for this clone. The J gene is TRBJ1-1, the V gene TRBV7-9, with D unresolved. The V end lost 4 bases, the J end lost 0 bases, and 24 bases lay between the germline ends. Per the germline V gene, CDR1 is SEHNR and CDR2 is FQNEAQ (reference sequence). The CDR3 is 19 residues long. The CDR3 sequence is CASSYPMGPRENMNTEAFF. CDR3 sequence (DNA): TGTGCCAGCAGCTACCCAATGGGCCCGAGGGAGAACATGAACACTGAAGCTTTCTTT.

The J gene is TRBJ2-2, the V gene TRBV19; a weak D match, TRBD2 (5 bases). The germline V and J ends were trimmed by 0 bases and 7 bases, with 12 bases remaining between them. Germline V CDR1 and CDR2: LNHDA, SQIVND (reference sequence). The CDR3 has 15 amino acids. CDR3 bases: TGTGCCAGTAGTATAGAAGGGCTTGGGAGCGGGGAGCTGTTTTTT. Amino acids: CASSIEGLGSGELFF.

This clone appeared a single time. The rearrangement links TRBV4-2 to TRBJ1-2, with D tentatively TRBD1 (6 bases). V dropped 3 bases and J dropped 1 base, with 15 bases sitting between them. The V gene's germline CDR1 is LGHNA and CDR2 YNFKEQ. This CDR3 region has 16 residues. The DNA of the CDR3 is TGTGCCAGCAGCCAGTCAGGGGAACAGGGTAACTATGGCTACACCTTC. It yields the protein CASSQSGEQGNYGYTF.

This rearrangement joins TRBV7-9 to TRBJ2-4; D might be TRBD2 (6 bases). Germline CDR1 is SEHNR and CDR2 is FQNEAQ (reference sequence). V lost 2 bases to trimming and J lost 0 bases, with 17 bases between them. The CDR3 covers 18 residues. This CDR3 reads CASSLLGSSGLAKNIQYF. The CDR3 coding sequence is TGTGCCAGCAGCTTATTGGGGAGTAGCGGTTTAGCCAAAAACATTCAGTACTTC.

J is TRBJ2-3 and V is TRBV5-6; 9 nucleotides agree with TRBD1. Trimming removed 4 bases from V and 9 bases from J; junction bases left unmatched: 9. This CDR3 has 14 amino acids. CDR1 is SGHDT, CDR2 YYEEEE, per germline. The CDR3 reads CASSRPGTGLTQYF. CDR3 sequence (DNA): TGTGCCAGCAGCCGTCCCGGGACAGGGTTAACGCAGTATTTT.

This chain uses TRBV10-3 with TRBJ2-7; D perhaps matches TRBD1 (6 bases). CDR3 length: 13 amino acids. CDR1 and CDR2 from the germline V gene are ENHRY and SYGVKD. The V gene lost 4 bases and the J gene lost 2 bases, with 9 bases spanning the gap. The CDR3 DNA follows: TGTGCCATCAGTGTAAACAGGGCCTACGAGCAGTACTTC. It codes for CAISVNRAYEQYF.

The chain employs TRBV4-1 and TRBJ2-3; perhaps TRBD1 as D (6 bases). CDR1 is MGHRA and CDR2 is YSYEKL in the germline V gene. The germline V and J ends were trimmed by 3 bases and 0 bases, with 13 bases remaining between them. This CDR3 spans 16 amino acids. CDR3 sequence reads: CASSQRGSSSTDTQYF. For the CDR3, the DNA is TGCGCCAGCAGCCAGAGGGGGAGTTCTAGCACAGATACGCAGTATTTT.

CDR3 loop: CASSIGRVNTEAFF. In DNA, the CDR3 is TGTGCCAGCAGCATAGGACGGGTGAACACTGAAGCTTTCTTT. The genes are TRBV7-2 and TRBJ1-1; no clear D gene. The germline V gene encodes CDR1 SGHTA and CDR2 FQGNSA. CDR3 size: 14 residues. V was clipped by 5 bases and J by 0 bases, with 10 bases between them.

The chain couples TRBV4-2 to TRBJ2-7, with 7 bases fitting TRBD1. Germline assignment: CDR1 LGHNA and CDR2 YNFKEQ. V trimming: 0 bases; J trimming: 4 bases; junction bases outside the gene matches: 9. The CDR3 consists of 16 residues. The CDR3 is CASSQDIQGTLYEQYF. CDR3 nucleotides: TGTGCCAGCAGCCAAGATATACAGGGGACCCTGTACGAGCAGTACTTC.

This clone showed up just once. V and J are TRBV9 and TRBJ2-7, with 8 bases that match TRBD1. The CDR3 contains 15 residues. The germline gives CDR1 SGDLS, CDR2 YYNGEE. The J segment lost 5 bases and the V segment lost 0 bases, leaving 7 bases of the junction unmatched. Here the CDR3 DNA reads TGTGCCAGCAGCGTAGGGCTCCAGGGGGCCAACGAGCAGTACTTC. Translation gives CASSVGLQGANEQYF.

The chain links TRBV7-9 to TRBJ2-3, with 10 positions matching TRBD2. The CDR3 has 17 amino acids. Trimming cost V 5 bases and J 6 bases; bases outside gene matches: 14. Germline CDR1 and CDR2: SEHNR and FQNEAQ (reference sequence). The chain's CDR3 is CASSPAGGRSGVDTQYF. The CDR3 DNA reads as TGTGCCAGCAGCCCAGCGGGGGGGCGGTCGGGAGTGGATACGCAGTATTTT.

V is TRBV6-5 and J is TRBJ2-3; D ambiguous. Trimming removed 6 bases at V and 1 base at J, with 8 bases between. The CDR3 totals 13 residues. From germline, CDR1 is MNHEY and CDR2 SVGAGI. CDR3: CASSQRRTDTQYF. The DNA for the CDR3 is TGTGCCAGCAGCCAGAGGCGCACAGATACGCAGTATTTT.

This clone was observed once. CDR3 in amino acids: CAIKTSVAGSATQYF. CDR3 DNA: TGTGCCATCAAGACTAGCGTGGCGGGCTCGGCTACGCAGTATTTT. The chain carries TRBV10-3 and TRBJ2-3; 8 positions agree with TRBD2. This CDR3 comprises 15 residues. Germline values: CDR1 ENHRY, CDR2 SYGVKD. The J segment lost 8 bases and the V segment lost 7 bases, leaving 14 bases of the junction unmatched.